This T cell receptor beta chain was recovered during a study of T cell changes during pregnancy in multiple sclerosis. The CDR3 extends over 15 amino acids. V was shortened by 9 bases and J by 6 bases, with 24 bases between the two germline ends. Germline V gene sequence: CDR1 LNHNV, CDR2 YYDKDF (reference sequence). Sequenced by immunoSEQ multiplex PCR; TCRdb stores in-frame clones only, minus some. The sample includes 65,000 to 85,000 clones, approximately 87% seen only once; the top ten take 9.5%. Here the sequenced sample was peripheral blood, taken after pregnancy. The V call is TRBV15, the J call TRBJ2-7, with a possible D match to TRBD2 (6 bases). The source is a female donor in good health, enrolled as a control in a pregnancy study. The CDR3 protein is CATRLVRESGSEQYF. The CDR3 bases are TGTGCCACTCGTTTGGTTCGGGAGTCGGGCTCCGAGCAGTACTTC.